This is a list of T cell receptor beta chains from one sample in a study of PD-1 blockade in classical Hodgkin lymphoma. The assay was immunoSEQ multiplex PCR, and TCRdb's table has in-frame clones only and misses some. The sample includes fewer than 20,000 clones, just under 85% seen only once; the top ten take 1%. Sequences were derived from CD4+ T cells from blood, sampled at baseline. These receptors were taken from a human donor with classical Hodgkin lymphoma. CDR3s include the opening cysteine and the closing phenylalanine or tryptophan. D genes are given only for firm matches. Not every row has a clone size; where given, it reads once, few, many or a size class.

TRBD2	NA	TRBV20-1	TRBJ2-7	CSAPLAGQYF	TGCAGTGCCCCGTTAGCGGGGCAGTACTTC
NA	NA	TRBV18	TRBJ1-6	CASSPLDDPNSPLHF	TGTGCCAGCTCACCCTTGGACGATCCAAATTCACCCCTCCACTTT
NA	NA	TRBV10-3	TRBJ1-2	CAISDLELNYGYTF	TGTGCCATCAGTGATTTGGAACTTAACTATGGCTACACCTTC
NA	NA	TRBV6-6	TRBJ2-7	CASSLRHYEQYF	TGTGCCAGCAGTTTAAGACACTACGAGCAGTACTTC
NA	NA	TRBV5-1	TRBJ2-2	CASSINQDTGELFF	TGCGCCAGCAGCATAAACCAGGACACCGGGGAGCTGTTTTTT
NA	NA	TRBV6-6	TRBJ2-3	CASSISTDTQYF	TGTGCCAGCAGTATCAGCACAGATACGCAGTATTTT
NA	NA	TRBV7-9	TRBJ2-3	CAQTEADTQYF	TGTGCCCAGACGGAAGCAGATACGCAGTATTTT
NA	once	TRBV23-1	TRBJ1-6	CASSHRGNNSPLHF	TGCGCCAGCAGTCACAGGGGTAATAATTCACCCCTCCACTTT
TRBD1	NA	TRBV28	TRBJ1-3	CASNPGGSGNTIYF	TGTGCCAGCAACCCAGGGGGCTCTGGAAACACCATATATTTT
NA	NA	TRBV10-3	TRBJ1-3	CAISEFRDIVPGNTIYF	TGTGCCATCAGTGAGTTCCGGGACATCGTTCCTGGAAACACCATATATTTT
TRBD2	once	TRBV6-1	TRBJ2-7	CASSESSGGPWWNEQYF	TGTGCCAGCAGTGAGTCTAGCGGGGGGCCCTGGTGGAACGAGCAGTACTTC
TRBD2	NA	TRBV6-1	TRBJ2-3	CASSVGLAKTDTQYF	TGTGCCAGCAGTGTGGGACTAGCGAAGACAGATACGCAGTATTTT
NA	NA	TRBV5-5	TRBJ1-5	CASSLDAYNQPQHF	TGTGCCAGCAGCCTCGACGCCTACAATCAGCCCCAGCATTTT
NA	NA	TRBV5-1	TRBJ2-2	CASSLNTGSAGELFF	TGCGCCAGCAGCTTGAATACAGGCAGCGCCGGGGAGCTGTTTTTT
NA	NA	TRBV7-3	TRBJ2-1	CASSLTFGVLHEQFF	TGTGCCAGCAGCTTAACTTTTGGGGTCCTCCATGAGCAGTTCTTC
NA	NA	TRBV5-1	TRBJ2-1	CASSLVAHYNEQFF	TGCGCCAGCAGCTTGGTAGCTCACTACAATGAGCAGTTCTTC
TRBD2	once	TRBV2	TRBJ2-3	CASSTSGGGDTQYF	TGTGCCAGCAGTACATCGGGAGGGGGAGATACGCAGTATTTT
TRBD1	NA	TRBV30	TRBJ1-5	CAWSVGDRGQPQHF	TGTGCCTGGAGTGTGGGGGACAGGGGCCAGCCCCAGCATTTT
NA	NA	TRBV2	TRBJ1-2	CASTLAGANYGYTF	TGTGCCAGCACCTTAGCAGGGGCTAACTATGGCTACACCTTC
NA	NA	TRBV18	TRBJ2-7	CASSHSGNLYEQYF	TGTGCCAGCTCACACTCCGGGAACCTCTACGAGCAGTACTTC
NA	NA	TRBV7-3	TRBJ1-1	CASSFPPPGLKNTEAFF	TGTGCCAGCAGCTTCCCTCCGCCGGGACTTAAGAACACTGAAGCTTTCTTT
TRBD2	NA	TRBV28	TRBJ2-1	CASSLGGRRDEQFF	TGTGCCAGCAGTTTAGGCGGGAGGAGGGATGAGCAGTTCTTC
NA	NA	TRBV5-1	TRBJ2-7	CASSLGARADFHEQYF	TGCGCCAGCAGCTTAGGTGCGAGGGCTGATTTTCACGAGCAGTACTTC
TRBD1	NA	TRBV29-1	TRBJ1-1	CSVSGGLTEAFF	TGCAGCGTTTCAGGGGGCCTGACTGAAGCTTTCTTT
NA	NA	TRBV6-5	TRBJ1-2	CASSYSTRTNYGYTF	TGTGCCAGCAGTTACTCGACCAGAACTAACTATGGCTACACCTTC
NA	NA	TRBV4-1	TRBJ1-6	CASSQTVAGFYNSPLHF	TGCGCCAGCAGCCAAACGGTGGCAGGGTTTTATAATTCACCCCTCCACTTT
TRBD1	few	TRBV7-2	TRBJ1-1	CASSEQGTGTEAFF	TGTGCCAGCAGCGAACAGGGGACGGGGACTGAAGCTTTCTTT
TRBD1	NA	TRBV27	TRBJ1-2	CASSFPGGGYTF	TGTGCCAGCAGTTTTCCAGGGGGTGGCTACACCTTC
TRBD1	few	TRBV6-6	TRBJ1-2	CASTDRGDGYTF	TGTGCCAGCACGGACAGGGGGGATGGCTACACCTTC
TRBD2	NA	TRBV7-8	TRBJ2-1	CASSLRTSINEQFF	TGTGCCAGCAGCTTGCGGACTAGTATAAATGAGCAGTTCTTC
TRBD1	NA	TRBV6-5	TRBJ1-5	CASSYSTGGNQPQHF	TGTGCCAGCAGTTACTCGACAGGGGGGAATCAGCCCCAGCATTTT
TRBD1	NA	TRBV5-1	TRBJ2-3	CASSFRGREDTQYF	TGCGCCAGCAGCTTCAGGGGGCGTGAAGATACGCAGTATTTT
NA	NA	TRBV28	TRBJ2-1	CASSRYKSSNEQFF	TGTGCCAGCAGTCGCTATAAGTCCTCCAATGAGCAGTTCTTC
NA	NA	TRBV9	TRBJ2-1	CASSGTYYNEQFF	TGTGCCAGCAGCGGGACCTACTACAATGAGCAGTTCTTC
NA	NA	TRBV6-4	TRBJ1-1	CASTRDTESTEAFF	TGTGCCAGCACTAGGGACACCGAGAGCACTGAAGCTTTCTTT
TRBD1	NA	TRBV11-3	TRBJ2-1	CASSLGQGGGTYNEQFF	TGTGCCAGCAGCCTAGGACAGGGGGGTGGTACCTACAATGAGCAGTTCTTC
NA	once	TRBV10-1	TRBJ2-2	CASSESDDCANTGELFF	TGCGCCAGCAGTGAGTCGGATGACTGCGCGAACACCGGGGAGCTGTTTTTT
TRBD1	NA	TRBV11-1	TRBJ2-5	CASSWTGEETQYF	TGTGCCAGCAGCTGGACAGGGGAAGAGACCCAGTACTTC